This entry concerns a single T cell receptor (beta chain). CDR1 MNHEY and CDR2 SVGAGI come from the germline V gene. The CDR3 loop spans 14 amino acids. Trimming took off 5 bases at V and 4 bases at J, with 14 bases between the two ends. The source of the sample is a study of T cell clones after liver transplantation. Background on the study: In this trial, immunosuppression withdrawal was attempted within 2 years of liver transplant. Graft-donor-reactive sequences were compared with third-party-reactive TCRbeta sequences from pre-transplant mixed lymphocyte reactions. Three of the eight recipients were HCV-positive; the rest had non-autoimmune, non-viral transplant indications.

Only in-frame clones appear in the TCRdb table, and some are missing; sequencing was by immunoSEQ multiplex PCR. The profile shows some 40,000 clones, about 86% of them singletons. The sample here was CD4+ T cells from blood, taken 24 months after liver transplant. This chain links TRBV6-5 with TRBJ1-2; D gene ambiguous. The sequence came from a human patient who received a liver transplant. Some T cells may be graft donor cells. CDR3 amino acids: CASSTDLRSYGYTF. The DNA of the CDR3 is TGTGCCAGCAGTACCGACCTGAGGAGCTATGGCTACACCTTC.